The 21 T cell receptor beta chains below were found in one sample sequenced in a study of early T cells in non-severe SARS-CoV-2 infection. TCRdb re-called the 5' RACE reads with MiXCR, one entry per CDR3 protein. This table has around 67,000 distinct CDR3 sequences, roughly 11% appearing once. The material was whole blood, obtained at baseline. The receptors come from an adult who was a healthcare worker with PCR-confirmed SARS-CoV-2 infection or an uninfected control (not recorded which).

CDR3 in amino acids: CATSGGASSTDTQYF. CDR3 sequence (DNA): TGTGCCACTAGCGGGGGGGCCTCTAGCACAGATACGCAGTATTTT. The rearrangement uses TRBV19 and TRBJ2-3; the match to TRBD2 covers 12 bases. Per the germline V gene, CDR1 is LNHDA and CDR2 is SQIVND (reference sequence). The CDR3 is 15 amino acids. Trimming took 10 bases from V and 0 from J; bases not matched to a gene: 5.

The genes are TRBV5-4 and TRBJ2-7, with a tentative D call TRBD2 (6 bases). The CDR3 totals 15 residues. The V end lost 0 bases, the J end lost 6 bases, and 16 bases lay between the germline ends. Germline V gene sequence: CDR1 SGHNT, CDR2 YYREEE (reference sequence). CDR3 sequence (DNA): TGTGCCAGCAGCTTGGAACGCGCGTTGGGGGGCGAGCAGTACTTC. Its translation: CASSLERALGGEQYF.

This chain uses TRBV12-3 or TRBV12-4 with TRBJ2-1; D may be TRBD1 or TRBD2 (5 bases each). Trimming pared 1 base from V and 9 bases from J, leaving 10 bases between. The CDR3 runs to 13 residues. The CDR3 DNA sequence: TGTGCCAGCAGTTTAGGAGGGGAGAGTGAGCAGTTCTTC. Its protein product is CASSLGGESEQFF.

The sample holds a few counts of this clonotype. V is TRBV5-5 and J is TRBJ2-7, with D maybe TRBD1 (6 bases). Per germline, CDR1 SGHKS and CDR2 YYEKEE (reference sequence). Trimming took off 4 bases at V and 3 bases at J, with 11 bases between the two ends. This CDR3 region has 13 residues. The CDR3: CASSEGQNYEQYF. For the CDR3, the DNA is TGTGCCAGCAGCGAGGGACAAAACTACGAGCAGTACTTC.

This clonotype was detected a few times. V usage is TRBV20-1 and J usage is TRBJ2-3, with no clear D. The CDR3 consists of 13 residues. V was shortened by 3 bases and J by 7 bases, with 14 bases between the two germline ends. The germline CDR1 and CDR2 sequences are DFQATT and SNEGSKA (reference sequence). CDR3 sequence: CSASDVGPYTQYF. CDR3 nucleotide sequence: TGCAGTGCTAGCGACGTGGGCCCATATACGCAGTATTTT.

V is TRBV12-3 or TRBV12-4 and J is TRBJ2-1, with 8 bases that match TRBD2. V gave up 7 bases and J gave up 5 bases; unmatched junction bases: 10. CDR3 length equals 15 residues. CDR3 sequence (DNA): TGTGCCAGCACCTTATTAGCGGGACGCCACAATGAGCAGTTCTTC. It encodes CASTLLAGRHNEQFF.

In this sample, this clonotype turned up many times. CDR3 protein: CSVVRAQQETQYF. CDR3 DNA sequence: TGCAGCGTTGTTCGGGCCCAACAAGAGACCCAGTACTTC. The chain is built from TRBV29-1 and TRBJ2-5; D is ambiguous. CDR1 and CDR2 (germline): SQVTM, ANQGSEA. The CDR3 consists of 13 residues. Trimming cost V 4 bases and J 2 bases, with 11 bases left between them.

This clonotype was seen more than once but under ten times. This chain joins TRBV11-2 and TRBJ1-3; D call uncertain. Looked up from germline, CDR1 is SGHAT and CDR2 is FQNNGV. CDR3 length: 14 residues. V was pared by 10 bases and J by 0 bases, with 13 bases between. CDR3 nucleotides: TGTGCCAACTCAAACCCGGTCTCTGGAAACACCATATATTTT. Its protein product is CANSNPVSGNTIYF.

In its sample, this clonotype was seen many times. This rearrangement joins TRBV18 to TRBJ1-6; 9 bases fit TRBD1. The trim removed 1 base at V and 4 bases at J, leaving 5 bases unmatched. Germline CDR1 is KGHSH and CDR2 is LQKENI. This CDR3 comprises 17 residues. CDR3 sequence (DNA): TGTGCCAGCTCACCACAGGGACAGGGCCAATATAATTCACCCCTCCACTTT. It encodes CASSPQGQGQYNSPLHF. The variable domain in full, completed from reference TRBV18 and TRBJ1-6, reads NAGVMQNPRHLVRRRGQEARLRCSPMKGHSHVYWYRQLPEEGLKFMVYLQKENIIDESGMPKERFSAEFPKEGPSILRIQQVVRGDSAAYFCASSPQGQGQYNSPLHFGNGTRLTVT.

For the CDR3, the DNA is TGTGCCAGCAGCTTAGTTGTCGGGACGATCCACAATGAGCAGTTCTTC. It is translated as CASSLVVGTIHNEQFF. J is TRBJ2-1 and V is TRBV7-9; D is possibly TRBD1 or TRBD2 (5 bases each). Trimming removed 1 base at V and 5 bases at J, with 15 bases between. This CDR3 contains 16 residues. The germline CDR1 and CDR2 sequences are SEHNR and FQNEAQ (reference sequence).

The table lists this clonotype with a few counts. The V call is TRBV12-5, the J call TRBJ1-2, with D possibly TRBD1 on 6 matching bases. V lost 5 bases and J lost 3, with 13 bases in between. The CDR3 consists of 14 residues. Germline loops: CDR1 LGHNT, CDR2 FRNRAP. CDR3 amino acids: CASGNRDGDYGYTF. The CDR3, as DNA: TGTGCTAGTGGTAACAGGGACGGGGACTATGGCTACACCTTC.

This rearrangement joins TRBV12-3 or TRBV12-4 to TRBJ2-1, with D perhaps matching TRBD1 (7 bases). The CDR3 loop spans 14 amino acids. Trimming left V 3 bases short and J 6 bases short, with 12 bases between. Written as DNA, the CDR3 is TGTGCCAGCAGTTTCGGGGGACAGAGCAATGAGCAGTTCTTC. Amino acids: CASSFGGQSNEQFF.

The CDR3 bases are TGTGCCAGCAGTTTAGTAGCGAGCTTGGTGGATACGCAGTATTTT. The encoded protein is CASSLVASLVDTQYF. This rearrangement joins TRBV27 to TRBJ2-3; TRBD2 is a possible D gene (5 bases). This CDR3 is 15 amino acids long. With 2 bases removed from V and 6 bases from J, the gap between germline ends came to 15 bases. Germline loops: CDR1 MNHEY, CDR2 SMNVEV (reference sequence).

This clonotype has only a few counts. The chain couples TRBV7-2 to TRBJ2-5, with 10 bases aligning to TRBD2. The CDR3 covers 16 residues. Losses at the gene ends were 0 bases for V and 1 base for J; bases not matched to a gene: 2. CDR1 SGHTA and CDR2 FQGNSA come from the germline V gene. CDR3 protein: CASSLASSGGQETQYF. In nucleotides, the CDR3 is TGTGCCAGCAGCTTAGCCTCTAGCGGGGGCCAAGAGACCCAGTACTTC.

This clonotype has more than one count but fewer than ten. This chain uses TRBV29-1 with TRBJ2-1; D is perhaps TRBD2 (6 bases). Germline V gene lookup returns CDR1 SQVTM and CDR2 ANQGSEA. V lost 6 bases and J 8 bases, leaving 14 bases between the germline ends. This CDR3 is built from 12 residues. The CDR3 protein is CSVTLSGDEQFF. CDR3 DNA sequence: TGCAGCGTGACCCTATCGGGGGATGAGCAGTTCTTC.

This clonotype was observed a few times. The V gene is TRBV2, the J gene TRBJ1-4, with D unresolved. The germline V and J ends were trimmed by 1 base and 5 bases, with 5 bases remaining between them. The length of the CDR3 is 13 residues. The germline gives CDR1 SNHLY, CDR2 FYNNEI. The DNA of the CDR3 is TGTGCCAGCAGTGAAGAGGGCAATGAAAAACTGTTTTTT. Its protein product is CASSEEGNEKLFF.

The chain joins TRBV14 to TRBJ2-5; D is ambiguous. Germline CDR1 and CDR2: SGHDN and FVKESK. This CDR3 region has 13 residues. Trimming took off 3 bases at V and 1 base at J, with 6 bases between the two ends. The CDR3 DNA sequence: TGTGCCAGCAGCCACCCCGGCCAAGAGACCCAGTACTTC. Amino acids: CASSHPGQETQYF.

This clonotype was seen repeatedly, ten times or more. J is TRBJ1-4 and V is TRBV2; weak D call: TRBD1 (5 bases). V lost 4 bases and J lost 5, with 14 bases in between. Germline loops: CDR1 SNHLY, CDR2 FYNNEI. The CDR3 is 15 residues long. CDR3 residues: CASSVAQGWNEKLFF. CDR3 nucleotide sequence: TGTGCCAGCAGTGTAGCGCAGGGTTGGAATGAAAAACTGTTTTTT.

The V call is TRBV20-1, the J call TRBJ1-6; no firm D call. Trimming shortened V by 3 bases and J by 4 bases, and 16 bases separated the two germline ends. Germline V gene lookup returns CDR1 DFQATT and CDR2 SNEGSKA (reference sequence). The CDR3 runs 16 residues. CDR3 nucleotide sequence: TGCAGTGCTAGCAATCCGGGGTTGGATTATAATTCACCCCTCCACTTT. Protein: CSASNPGLDYNSPLHF.

This clonotype was seen a few times. The chain joins TRBV5-6 to TRBJ2-4; 11 bases map to TRBD2. Germline lookup yields CDR1 SGHDT and CDR2 YYEEEE. The V segment lost 4 bases and the J segment 9 bases; nucleotides outside the gene matches: 9. The CDR3 has 15 amino acids. The CDR3 DNA reads as TGTGCCAGCAGCCTCCTGACTAGCGGGATCGGCATTCAGTACTTC. Translating it yields CASSLLTSGIGIQYF.

This clonotype was observed many times. This chain connects TRBV5-5 to TRBJ1-5; D is undetermined. Germline CDR1 and CDR2: SGHKS and YYEKEE (reference sequence). The CDR3 runs to 13 residues. V shed 0 bases and J shed 9 bases, with 10 bases lying between them. CDR3 in DNA: TGTGCCAGCAGCTTGGCCGGGCAGAGGCCCCAGCATTTT. Its protein product is CASSLAGQRPQHF.